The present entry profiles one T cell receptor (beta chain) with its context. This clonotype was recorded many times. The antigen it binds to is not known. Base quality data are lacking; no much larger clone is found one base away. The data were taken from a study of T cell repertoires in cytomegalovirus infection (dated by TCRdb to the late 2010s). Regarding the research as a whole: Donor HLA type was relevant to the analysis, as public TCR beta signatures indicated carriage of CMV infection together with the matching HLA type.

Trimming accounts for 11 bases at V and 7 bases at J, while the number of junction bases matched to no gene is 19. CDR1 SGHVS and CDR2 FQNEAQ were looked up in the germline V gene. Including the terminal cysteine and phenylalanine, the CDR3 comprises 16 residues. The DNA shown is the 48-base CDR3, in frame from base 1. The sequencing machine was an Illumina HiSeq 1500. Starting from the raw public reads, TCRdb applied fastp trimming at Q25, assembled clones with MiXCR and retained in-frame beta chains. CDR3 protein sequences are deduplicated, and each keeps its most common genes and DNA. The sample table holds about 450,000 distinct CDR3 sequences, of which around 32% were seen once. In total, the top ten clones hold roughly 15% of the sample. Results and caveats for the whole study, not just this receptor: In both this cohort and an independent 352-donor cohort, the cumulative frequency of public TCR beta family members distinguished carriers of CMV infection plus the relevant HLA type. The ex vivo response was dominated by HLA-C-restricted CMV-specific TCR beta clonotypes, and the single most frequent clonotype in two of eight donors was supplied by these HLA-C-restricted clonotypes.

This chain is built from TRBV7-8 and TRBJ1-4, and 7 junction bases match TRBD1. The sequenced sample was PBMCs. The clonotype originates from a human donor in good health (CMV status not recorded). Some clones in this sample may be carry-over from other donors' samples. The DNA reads TGTGCCGCCACCAGGGGGGGGCGGGCCGCTCGTGAAAAACTGTTTTTT. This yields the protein CAATRGGRAAREKLFF.